The TCR beta chain under discussion was sequenced for a study of naive and memory T cell subsets. Germline V gene sequence: CDR1 SGHTA, CDR2 FQGNSA. The CDR3 loop spans 14 amino acids. Trimming at V came to 2 bases and at J to 5 bases, leaving 5 bases not matched to a gene. This clonotype occurred a few times. Two oligonucleotides, mixed equimolar, formed the beta constant-region primer covering TRBC1 and TRBC2. One entry per CDR3 protein results from TCRdb running MiXCR on the UMI-ligation and nested PCR reads. Among some 83,000 distinct CDR3 sequences, about an eighth were seen once, and the ten largest hold 0.7% to 0.95%. After CD4 positive bead selection, the CD4-negative fraction gave CD8 T cells. Four subsets defined by CD45RA and CD27 were sorted after CD3, CD4, CD8 and live/dead staining.

This chain joins TRBV7-2 and TRBJ2-5, with 7 nucleotides matching TRBD2. The origin of this receptor is a human donor in good health. Sequencing was carried out using central memory CD4+ T cells from blood. In DNA form, the CDR3 reads TGTGCCAGCAGCTTAAATTCAGCGGGGGAGACCCAGTACTTC. Its protein product is CASSLNSAGETQYF.